The following is a T cell receptor beta chain sequence with its context. Its cognate antigen is unknown. The data stem from a study of CD8+ T cells in alopecia areata. General study findings and limits: Patients shared TCRs less clearly than mice did, possibly for HLA-related reasons. Normal skin contains resident alphabeta T cells, and these are also sequenced in scalp samples. Alopecia totalis/universalis scalp especially showed more expanded CD8+ clones than normal scalp.

Trimming cost V 5 bases and J 2 bases, with 10 bases left between them. Germline assignment: CDR1 LNHDA and CDR2 SQIVND (reference sequence). This CDR3 spans 13 amino acids. Both CD4+ and CD8+ T cells were separated by sorting PBMCs. Extraction of RNA preceded its reverse transcription into cDNA, which served as the sequencing template. Libraries were prepared by immunoSEQ multiplex PCR; TCRdb keeps only in-frame clonotypes and omits some of them. The table has approximately 99,000 clones, around 59% seen once. The source of this sequence is a human donor in good health. This chain links TRBV19 with TRBJ2-7; TRBD2 might be the D (5 bases). The sample was CD8+ T cells sorted from blood. The CDR3 loop reads CASSFSETYEQYF. The CDR3 nucleotides are TGTGCCAGTAGTTTTAGCGAAACCTACGAGCAGTACTTC.